Shown below are 23 T cell receptor beta chains from a single sample sequenced in a study of identifying expanded T cells in peripheral blood (dated by TCRdb to the late 2010s). Libraries were constructed by the immunoSEQ multiplex PCR assay. This immuneACCESS table, as held by TCRdb, lists in-frame sequences with V and J called but not all clones. Of the missing ones, under half trace to an unresolved V gene in checked studies; the others have no known cause. The sample has approximately 90,000 clones on record, 88% of them singletons. The ten largest clones add up to 3.5% to 4.5% of the sample. Source material: blood. The receptors here all came from a person aged 18 to 70 in good health.

The gene calls are TRBV5-4 and TRBJ2-7; D gene unclear. This CDR3 spans 14 amino acids. Trimming stripped 0 bases from V and 2 bases from J, with 9 bases between. Germline V gene sequence: CDR1 SGHNT, CDR2 YYREEE (reference sequence). The CDR3 DNA sequence: TGTGCCAGCAGCTTGGACGCCGTCGCCTACGAGCAGTACTTC. As protein: CASSLDAVAYEQYF.

This chain uses TRBV5-1 with TRBJ2-5; 8 bases fit TRBD1. The ends lost 5 bases at V and 5 bases at J; junction bases unmatched: 5. CDR1 and CDR2 (germline): SGHRS, YFSETQ. The CDR3 contains 13 residues. CDR3 nucleotide sequence: TGCGCCAGCAGTCAGGGGGCGTGGGAGACCCAGTACTTC. Protein: CASSQGAWETQYF.

The chain couples TRBV7-3 to TRBJ2-1, with TRBD2 identical over 11 bases. The J segment lost 3 bases and the V segment lost 4 bases, leaving 2 bases of the junction unmatched. The CDR3 has 15 residues. The germline V gene encodes CDR1 SGHTA and CDR2 FQGTGA. In DNA form, the CDR3 reads TGTGCCAGCAGCTCTAGCGGGGGGTTCTACAATGAGCAGTTCTTC. Its translation: CASSSSGGFYNEQFF.

In DNA form, the CDR3 reads TGTGCCAGTCTAACAGGGACTGAAGCTTTCTTT. Encoded protein: CASLTGTEAFF. The V gene is TRBV6-5, the J gene TRBJ1-1, with a tentative D call TRBD1 (6 bases). Germline assignment: CDR1 MNHEY and CDR2 SVGAGI. V lost 9 bases and J lost 5, with 10 bases in between. This CDR3 has 11 amino acids.

The rearrangement joins TRBV9 to TRBJ2-5; tentative D call: TRBD2 (6 bases). Trimming took off 3 bases at V and 4 bases at J, with 10 bases between the two ends. The germline V gene encodes CDR1 SGDLS and CDR2 YYNGEE. CDR3 size: 13 residues. The chain's CDR3 is CASSAGGRETQYF. In DNA, the CDR3 is TGTGCCAGCAGCGCCGGGGGTCGAGAGACCCAGTACTTC.

This clone has a single count. The J gene is TRBJ2-5, the V gene TRBV30; 10 nucleotides agree with TRBD1. Losses at the gene ends were 0 bases for V and 11 bases for J; bases not matched to a gene: 12. This CDR3 has 15 residues. Germline CDR1 is GTSNPN and CDR2 is SVGIG (reference sequence). CDR3 in amino acids: CAWSVRDRGTGEQYF. The CDR3 DNA is TGTGCCTGGAGTGTAAGGGACAGGGGAACCGGTGAGCAGTACTTC.

The CDR3 DNA is TGTGCCAGCAGCTTACTTCCGGGACAGGGTAGAGAGCAGTACTTC. This translates into CASSLLPGQGREQYF. This chain uses TRBV11-2 with TRBJ2-7; 9 bases match TRBD1. V shed 2 bases, J shed 7 bases, and the junction held 9 bases outside the gene matches. CDR1 and CDR2 (germline): SGHAT, FQNNGV. The CDR3 runs 15 residues.

This sequence joins TRBV4-1 and TRBJ1-2; no reliable D call. Germline V CDR1 and CDR2: MGHRA, YSYEKL. V lost 1 base, J lost 0 bases, and 9 bases lay in between. CDR3 length equals 15 residues. In DNA, the CDR3 is TGCGCCAGCAGCCAAGTTAGACGCCCTAACTATGGCTACACCTTC. Protein: CASSQVRRPNYGYTF.

The chain couples TRBV23-1 to TRBJ2-2; possibly TRBD1 for D (5 bases). TRBV23-1 is labeled an ORF, and its function is uncertain. The CDR3 is 17 amino acids. Between the trimmed V and J ends, which lost 1 base and 5 bases, there was a span of 17 bases. The CDR3 nucleotides are TGCGCCAGCAGTCAATGTTCACAGGTACTGAGGACCGGGGAGCTGTTTTTT. Residues: CASSQCSQVLRTGELFF.

This rearrangement joins TRBV15 to TRBJ2-5; 7 nucleotides agree with TRBD1. The CDR3 is made up of 15 amino acids. The junction had 3 bases not matched to a gene; V was cut back by 0 bases and J by 2 bases. Germline V gene sequence: CDR1 LNHNV, CDR2 YYDKDF (reference sequence). The chain's CDR3 is CATSRDQGEQETQYF. CDR3 nucleotide sequence: TGTGCCACCAGCAGAGACCAGGGGGAACAAGAGACCCAGTACTTC.

The CDR3 DNA is TGTGCCAGCCAAAGAGCTGAGAGAAATTCACCCCTCCACTTT. Translating gives CASQRAERNSPLHF. V gene TRBV2 combines with J gene TRBJ1-6; the D is unclear. From germline, CDR1 is SNHLY and CDR2 FYNNEI. The CDR3 runs to 14 residues. Trimming left V 8 bases short and J 7 bases short, with 15 bases between.

The chain couples TRBV7-2 to TRBJ1-2; D remains unclear. The CDR3 totals 15 residues. The germline V and J ends were trimmed by 2 bases and 3 bases, with 13 bases remaining between them. CDR1 and CDR2 from the germline V gene are SGHTA and FQGNSA. DNA for the CDR3: TGTGCCAGCAGCTTATTTGGTTTGAATGACTATGGCTACACCTTC. Its protein is CASSLFGLNDYGYTF.

The rearrangement joins TRBV7-2 to TRBJ2-1; TRBD2 agrees at 10 bases. Germline-derived CDR1 and CDR2 are SGHTA and FQGNSA. CDR3 length equals 16 residues. The V segment lost 5 bases and the J segment 2 bases; nucleotides outside the gene matches: 6. The CDR3 is CASSPGSGGAYNEQFF. The DNA of the CDR3 is TGTGCCAGCAGCCCGGGGAGCGGGGGGGCCTACAATGAGCAGTTCTTC. The variable domain in full, completed from reference TRBV7-2 and TRBJ2-1, reads GAGVSQSPSNKVTEKGKDVELRCDPISGHTALYWYRQSLGQGLEFLIYFQGNSAPDKSGLPSDRFSAERTGGSVSTLTIQRTQQEDSAVYLCASSPGSGGAYNEQFFGPGTRLTVL.

The chain is built from TRBV9 and TRBJ2-2, with 8 bases matching TRBD2. This CDR3 has 15 amino acids. With 3 bases clipped from V and 5 bases from J, the junction kept 6 bases outside the gene matches. Germline V gene lookup returns CDR1 SGDLS and CDR2 YYNGEE. CDR3 sequence: CASSAGTSRTGELFF. The CDR3 DNA follows: TGTGCCAGCAGCGCCGGGACTAGTCGTACCGGGGAGCTGTTTTTT. The full variable domain, with the rest looked up from reference TRBV9 and TRBJ2-2, is DSGVTQTPKHLITATGQRVTLRCSPRSGDLSVYWYQQSLDQGLQFLIQYYNGEERAKGNILERFSAQQFPDLHSELNLSSLELGDSALYFCASSAGTSRTGELFFGEGSRLTVL.

V and J are TRBV30 and TRBJ2-1; 7 bases map to TRBD1. J was trimmed by 4 bases and V by 6 bases; bases with no gene match: 15. This CDR3 region has 16 residues. Germline V CDR1 and CDR2: GTSNPN, SVGIG (reference sequence). The CDR3 nucleotides read TGTGCCTGTGGACAGGTCGGGCGAAACGGATACAATGAGCAGTTCTTC. Its protein is CACGQVGRNGYNEQFF.

The chain has TRBV27 and TRBJ1-1; maybe TRBD1 (6 bases). Trimming left V 0 bases short and J 3 bases short, with 8 bases between. This CDR3 is built from 14 residues. CDR1 is MNHEY, CDR2 SMNVEV, per germline (reference sequence). CDR3 DNA: TGTGCCAGCAGTTTATCCAGGGGTTACACTGAAGCTTTCTTT. This gives the protein CASSLSRGYTEAFF.

The gene calls are TRBV7-3 and TRBJ2-7; the match to TRBD1 covers 11 bases. Looked up from germline, CDR1 is SGHTA and CDR2 is FQGTGA. V trimming: 5 bases; J trimming: 6 bases; junction bases outside the gene matches: 3. The CDR3 has 13 amino acids. The CDR3 DNA sequence: TGTGCCAGCAGCCCCGGGACAGGGGGCGAGCAGTACTTC. Translating gives CASSPGTGGEQYF.

J is TRBJ2-7 and V is TRBV9; D gene uncertain. This CDR3 has 11 residues. Trimming cost V 7 bases and J 1 base, with 6 bases left between them. Germline V gives CDR1 SGDLS, CDR2 YYNGEE. The CDR3 DNA sequence: TGTGCCAGCGGAGATTCCTACGAGCAGTACTTC. It encodes CASGDSYEQYF.

The chain combines TRBV9 with TRBJ2-7, with 14 bases matching TRBD2. Germline CDR1 is SGDLS and CDR2 is YYNGEE. This CDR3 spans 16 amino acids. Germline trimming cut 4 bases from V and 3 bases from J; bases unmatched to any gene: 6. CDR3 region: CASSPGTSGSIYEQYF. CDR3 DNA: TGTGCCAGCAGCCCCGGGACTAGCGGGAGCATCTACGAGCAGTACTTC.

The chain employs TRBV18 and TRBJ2-5; 9 bases are shared with TRBD1. J was trimmed by 3 bases and V by 3 bases; bases with no gene match: 5. This CDR3 spans 15 amino acids. Germline V gene data show CDR1 as KGHSH and CDR2 as LQKENI. DNA for the CDR3: TGTGCCAGCTCACCGGGCGGGACAGGGAAAGAGACCCAGTACTTC. This translates into CASSPGGTGKETQYF.

This chain connects TRBV5-1 to TRBJ2-7, with D possibly being TRBD1 (5 bases). The CDR3 has 14 amino acids. The V gene lost 2 bases and the J gene lost 2 bases, with 11 bases spanning the gap. In germline, CDR1 is SGHRS, CDR2 YFSETQ. The CDR3 sequence is CASSLQATTYEQYF. The CDR3 nucleotides read TGCGCCAGCAGCTTACAGGCTACCACCTACGAGCAGTACTTC. The complete variable domain, with remaining parts taken from reference TRBV5-1 and TRBJ2-7, reads KAGVTQTPRYLIKTRGQQVTLSCSPISGHRSVSWYQQTPGQGLQFLFEYFSETQRNKGNFPGRFSGRQFSNSRSEMNVSTLELGDSALYLCASSLQATTYEQYFGPGTRLTVT.

The rearrangement links TRBV10-2 to TRBJ2-3; possible D gene TRBD1, 5 bases. There are 12 residues in the CDR3. Between the trimmed V and J ends, which lost 8 bases and 5 bases, there was a span of 11 bases. In germline, CDR1 is WSHSY, CDR2 SAAADI. DNA for the CDR3: TGCGCCAGCGAAGGGGCCGGAGATACGCAGTATTTT. Translating it yields CASEGAGDTQYF.

The chain joins TRBV6-6 to TRBJ1-2; D not resolved. The germline V gene encodes CDR1 MNHNY and CDR2 SVGAGI (reference sequence). Between the trimmed V and J ends, which lost 4 bases and 8 bases, there was a span of 14 bases. This CDR3 has 13 residues. This chain's CDR3 is CASSLQGSRGYTF. Here the CDR3 DNA reads TGTGCCAGCAGTTTACAAGGTAGCCGAGGCTACACCTTC.